A single sample is the source of the 9 T cell receptor beta chains below, sequenced in a study of shared clonotypes between healthy human individuals. Method: immunoSEQ multiplex PCR; TCRdb's copy keeps in-frame clones and lacks some. Of about 710,000 clones listed, roughly 72% are singletons. The sample comprised memory CD4+ T cells sorted from blood. Subset given: CD45RA-negative fraction. Receptors were obtained from a woman in her 30s in good health.

This clone has more than one count but fewer than ten. The CDR3 spells CASSGVGETQYF. The CDR3 nucleotides are TGTGCCAGCAGCGGTGTTGGGGAGACCCAGTACTTC. The chain couples TRBV7-9 to TRBJ2-5; no reliable D call. This CDR3 has 12 residues. Germline assignment: CDR1 SEHNR and CDR2 FQNEAQ (reference sequence). V lost 5 bases to trimming and J lost 5 bases, with 9 bases between them.

The genes are TRBV7-2 and TRBJ2-7, with D hard to call. V was trimmed by 1 base and J by 6 bases, leaving 7 bases between them. The germline gives CDR1 SGHTA, CDR2 FQGNSA. The CDR3 is 12 amino acids. The CDR3 protein is CASSLVVGEQYF. CDR3 in DNA: TGTGCCAGCAGCTTAGTTGTGGGCGAGCAGTACTTC.

Comment on this clone: This sample includes further DNA sequences coding for the same CDR3. The J gene is TRBJ2-7, the V gene TRBV6-1; 8 positions match TRBD1. The V segment lost 3 bases and the J segment 2 bases; nucleotides outside the gene matches: 3. This CDR3 comprises 14 residues. The V gene's germline CDR1 is MNHNS and CDR2 SASEGT. The DNA for the CDR3 is TGTGCCAGCAGTGAGGGACAGGACCCCTACGAGCAGTACTTC. This translates into CASSEGQDPYEQYF.

The CDR3 sequence is CASSPARQGNQPQHF. The CDR3 DNA sequence: TGTGCCAGCAGTCCTGCTCGACAGGGCAATCAGCCCCAGCATTTT. This rearrangement joins TRBV28 to TRBJ1-5; D may be TRBD1 (6 bases). This CDR3 is built from 15 residues. Germline V gives CDR1 MDHEN, CDR2 SYDVKM. V lost 5 bases to trimming and J lost 2 bases, with 13 bases between them.

V usage is TRBV7-9 and J usage is TRBJ1-5, with a weak D call TRBD1 (5 bases). CDR1 and CDR2 (germline): SEHNR, FQNEAQ (reference sequence). V lost 2 bases and J lost 6, with 11 bases in between. This CDR3 is built from 14 residues. As DNA, the CDR3 is TGTGCCAGCAGCTTATCCGGGGGAGTTCAGCCCCAGCATTTT. It encodes CASSLSGGVQPQHF.

The chain is built from TRBV5-4 and TRBJ2-7; 10 bases fit TRBD2. The CDR3 sequence is 14 residues long. Germline V gene lookup returns CDR1 SGHNT and CDR2 YYREEE (reference sequence). The junction had 7 bases not matched to a gene; V was cut back by 5 bases and J by 5 bases. The CDR3 nucleotides read TGTGCCAGCAGGTTAGCGGGAGGTGGGGACGAGCAGTACTTC. Its translation: CASRLAGGGDEQYF.

The chain employs TRBV2 and TRBJ1-5, with D possibly matching TRBD1 (6 bases). This CDR3 region has 14 residues. The germline V gene has CDR1 SNHLY and CDR2 FYNNEI. The V end lost 3 bases, the J end lost 5 bases, and 11 bases lay between the germline ends. The CDR3 DNA is TGTGCCAGCAGTGAGTTGCACAGGGATCAGCCCCAGCATTTT. It specifies CASSELHRDQPQHF.

CDR3 DNA sequence: TGTGCCAGCAGCTTGAGTCTGGGCAATCAGCCCCAGCATTTT. This sequence encodes CASSLSLGNQPQHF. The chain employs TRBV5-5 and TRBJ1-5; D gene unclear. This CDR3 is built from 14 residues. CDR1 and CDR2 (germline): SGHKS, YYEKEE (reference sequence). V lost 1 base to trimming and J lost 2 bases, with 7 bases between them.

This chain connects TRBV28 to TRBJ1-1, with 7 bases aligning to TRBD1. CDR3 length: 14 residues. The trim removed 3 bases at V and 5 bases at J, leaving 6 bases unmatched. From germline, CDR1 is MDHEN and CDR2 SYDVKM. In nucleotides, the CDR3 is TGTGCCAGCAGTTTTGCCAGGGGGGAAACTGAAGCTTTCTTT. Encoded protein: CASSFARGETEAFF. The full variable domain, its missing parts supplied by reference TRBV28 and TRBJ1-1, is DVKVTQSSRYLVKRTGEKVFLECVQDMDHENMFWYRQDPGLGLRLIYFSYDVKMKEKGDIPEGYSVSREKKERFSLILESASTNQTSMYLCASSFARGETEAFFGQGTRLTVV.